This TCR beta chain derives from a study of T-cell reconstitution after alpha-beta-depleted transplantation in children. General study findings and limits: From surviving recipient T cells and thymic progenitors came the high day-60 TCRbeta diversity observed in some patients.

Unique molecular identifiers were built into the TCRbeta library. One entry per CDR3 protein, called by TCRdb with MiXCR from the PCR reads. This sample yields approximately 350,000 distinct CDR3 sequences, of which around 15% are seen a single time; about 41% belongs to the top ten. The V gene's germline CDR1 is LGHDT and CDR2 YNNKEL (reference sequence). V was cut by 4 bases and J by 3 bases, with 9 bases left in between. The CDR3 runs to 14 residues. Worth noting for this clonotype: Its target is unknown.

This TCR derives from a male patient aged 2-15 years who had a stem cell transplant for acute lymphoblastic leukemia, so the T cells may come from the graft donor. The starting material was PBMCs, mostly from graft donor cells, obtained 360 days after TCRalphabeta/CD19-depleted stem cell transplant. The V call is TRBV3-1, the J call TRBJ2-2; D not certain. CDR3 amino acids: CASSPLRHTGELFF. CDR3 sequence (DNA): TGTGCCAGCAGCCCCCTCCGTCACACCGGGGAGCTGTTTTTT.